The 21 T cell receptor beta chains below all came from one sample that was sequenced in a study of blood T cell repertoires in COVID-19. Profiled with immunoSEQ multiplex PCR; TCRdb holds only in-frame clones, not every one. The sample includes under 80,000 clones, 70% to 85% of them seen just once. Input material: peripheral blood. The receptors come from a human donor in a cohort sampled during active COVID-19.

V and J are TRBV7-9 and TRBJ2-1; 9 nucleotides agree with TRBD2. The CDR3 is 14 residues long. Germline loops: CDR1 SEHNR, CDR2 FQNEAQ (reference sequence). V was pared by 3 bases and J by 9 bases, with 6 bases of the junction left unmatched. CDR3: CASSLLAGSGEQFF. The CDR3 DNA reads TGTGCCAGCAGCTTGCTAGCGGGGTCCGGTGAGCAGTTCTTC.

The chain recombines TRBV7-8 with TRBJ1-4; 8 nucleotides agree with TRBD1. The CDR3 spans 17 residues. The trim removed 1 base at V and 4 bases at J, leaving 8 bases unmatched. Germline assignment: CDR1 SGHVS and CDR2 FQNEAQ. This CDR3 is CASSLVWTGQGNEKLFF. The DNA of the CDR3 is TGTGCCAGCAGCTTAGTGTGGACAGGGCAGGGTAATGAAAAACTGTTTTTT. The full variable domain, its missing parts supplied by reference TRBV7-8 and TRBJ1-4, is GAGVSQSPRYKVAKRGQDVALRCDPISGHVSLFWYQQALGQGPEFLTYFQNEAQLDKSGLPSDRFFAERPEGSVSTLKIQRTQQEDSAVYLCASSLVWTGQGNEKLFFGSGTQLSVL.

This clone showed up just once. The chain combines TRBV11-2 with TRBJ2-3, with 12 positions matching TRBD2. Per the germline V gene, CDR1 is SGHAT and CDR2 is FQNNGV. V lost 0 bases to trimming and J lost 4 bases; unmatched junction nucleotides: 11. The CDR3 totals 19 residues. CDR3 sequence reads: CASSLDPYSSGRAADTQYF. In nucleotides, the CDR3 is TGTGCCAGCAGCTTAGATCCTTACTCTAGCGGGAGGGCGGCAGATACGCAGTATTTT.

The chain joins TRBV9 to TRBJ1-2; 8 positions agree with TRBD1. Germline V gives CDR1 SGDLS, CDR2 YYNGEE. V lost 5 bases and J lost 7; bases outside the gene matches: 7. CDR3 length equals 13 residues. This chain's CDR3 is CASRDDRGGGYTF. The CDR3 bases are TGTGCCAGCAGAGACGACAGGGGAGGTGGCTACACCTTC.

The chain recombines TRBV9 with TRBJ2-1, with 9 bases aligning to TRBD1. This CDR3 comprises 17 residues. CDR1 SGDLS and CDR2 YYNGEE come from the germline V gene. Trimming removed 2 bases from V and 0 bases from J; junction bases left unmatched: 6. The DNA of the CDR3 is TGTGCCAGCAGCGTGACAGGGGGACGGAGCTCCTACAATGAGCAGTTCTTC. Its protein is CASSVTGGRSSYNEQFF.

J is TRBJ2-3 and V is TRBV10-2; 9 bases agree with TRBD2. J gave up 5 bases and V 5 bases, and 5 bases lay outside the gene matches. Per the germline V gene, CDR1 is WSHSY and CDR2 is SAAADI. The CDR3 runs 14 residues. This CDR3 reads CASSLSGSQDTQYF. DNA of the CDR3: TGCGCCAGCAGTCTTAGCGGGAGTCAAGATACGCAGTATTTT.

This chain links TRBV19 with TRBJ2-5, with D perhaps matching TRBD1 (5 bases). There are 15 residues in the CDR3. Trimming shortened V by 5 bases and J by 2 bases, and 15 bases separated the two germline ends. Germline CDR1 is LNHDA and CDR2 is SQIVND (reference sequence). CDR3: CASSPGYGFQETQYF. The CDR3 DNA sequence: TGTGCCAGTAGTCCAGGGTACGGGTTTCAAGAGACCCAGTACTTC.

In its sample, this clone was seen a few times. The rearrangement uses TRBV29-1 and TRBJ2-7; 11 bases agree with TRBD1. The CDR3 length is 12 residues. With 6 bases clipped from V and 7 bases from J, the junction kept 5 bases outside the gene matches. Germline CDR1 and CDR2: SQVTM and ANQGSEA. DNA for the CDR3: TGCAGCGTGCGGACAGGGGGCCAAGAGCAGTACTTC. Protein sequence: CSVRTGGQEQYF.

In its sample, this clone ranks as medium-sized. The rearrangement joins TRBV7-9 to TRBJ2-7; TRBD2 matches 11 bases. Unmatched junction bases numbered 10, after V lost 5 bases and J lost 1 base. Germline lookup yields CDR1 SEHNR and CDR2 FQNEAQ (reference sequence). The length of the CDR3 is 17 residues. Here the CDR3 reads CASSPGRLAGGSYEQYF. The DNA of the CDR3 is TGTGCCAGCAGCCCCGGTAGGCTAGCGGGAGGATCCTACGAGCAGTACTTC.

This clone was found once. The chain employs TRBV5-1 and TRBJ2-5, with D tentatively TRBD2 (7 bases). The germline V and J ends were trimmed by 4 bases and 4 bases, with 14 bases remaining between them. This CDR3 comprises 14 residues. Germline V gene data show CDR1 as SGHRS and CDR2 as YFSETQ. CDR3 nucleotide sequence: TGCGCCAGCAGCGGAGGGGGGGCGGGAGAGACCCAGTACTTC. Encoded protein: CASSGGGAGETQYF. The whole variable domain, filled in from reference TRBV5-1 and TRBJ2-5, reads KAGVTQTPRYLIKTRGQQVTLSCSPISGHRSVSWYQQTPGQGLQFLFEYFSETQRNKGNFPGRFSGRQFSNSRSEMNVSTLELGDSALYLCASSGGGAGETQYFGPGTRLLVL.

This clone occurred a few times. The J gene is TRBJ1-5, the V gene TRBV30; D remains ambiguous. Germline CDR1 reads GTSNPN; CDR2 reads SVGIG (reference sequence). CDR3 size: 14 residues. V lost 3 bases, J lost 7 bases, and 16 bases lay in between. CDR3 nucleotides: TGTGCCTGGAGCCTCGGGAGGCAAGGACAGCCCCAGCATTTT. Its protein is CAWSLGRQGQPQHF.

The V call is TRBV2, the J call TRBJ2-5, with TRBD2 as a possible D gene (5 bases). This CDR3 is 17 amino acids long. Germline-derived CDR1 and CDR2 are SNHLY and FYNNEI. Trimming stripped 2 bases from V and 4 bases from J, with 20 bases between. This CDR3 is CASSEQSGPAFGETQYF. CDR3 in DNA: TGTGCCAGCAGTGAACAAAGCGGACCAGCCTTTGGAGAGACCCAGTACTTC.

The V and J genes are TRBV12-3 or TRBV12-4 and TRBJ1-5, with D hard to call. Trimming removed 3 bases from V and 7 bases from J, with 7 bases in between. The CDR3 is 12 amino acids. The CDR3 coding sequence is TGTGCCAGCAGTTTTTGGCAGCAGCCCCAGCATTTT. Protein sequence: CASSFWQQPQHF.

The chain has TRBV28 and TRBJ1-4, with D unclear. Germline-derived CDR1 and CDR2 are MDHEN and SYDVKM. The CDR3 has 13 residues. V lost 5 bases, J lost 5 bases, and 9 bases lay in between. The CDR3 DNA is TGTGCCAGCAGTACTGAACTAAATGAAAAACTGTTTTTT. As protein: CASSTELNEKLFF.

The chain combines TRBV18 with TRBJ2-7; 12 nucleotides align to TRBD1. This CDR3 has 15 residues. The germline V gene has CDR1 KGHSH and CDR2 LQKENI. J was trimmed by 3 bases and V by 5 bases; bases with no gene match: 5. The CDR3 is CASSEGQGAVYEQYF. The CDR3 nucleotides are TGTGCCAGCTCAGAGGGACAGGGGGCGGTCTACGAGCAGTACTTC.

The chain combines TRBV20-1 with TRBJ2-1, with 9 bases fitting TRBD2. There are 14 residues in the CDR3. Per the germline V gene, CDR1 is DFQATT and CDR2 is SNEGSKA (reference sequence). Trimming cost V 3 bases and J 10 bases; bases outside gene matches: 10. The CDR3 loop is CSASPMRGGIEQFF. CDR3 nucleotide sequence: TGCAGTGCTAGTCCGATGCGGGGGGGTATCGAGCAGTTCTTC.

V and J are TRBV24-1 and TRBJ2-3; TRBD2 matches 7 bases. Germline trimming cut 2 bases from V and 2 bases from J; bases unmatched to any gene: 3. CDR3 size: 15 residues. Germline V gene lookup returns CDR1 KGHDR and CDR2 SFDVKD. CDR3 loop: CATSDSRDYTDTQYF. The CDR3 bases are TGTGCCACCAGTGATTCCCGGGACTACACAGATACGCAGTATTTT.

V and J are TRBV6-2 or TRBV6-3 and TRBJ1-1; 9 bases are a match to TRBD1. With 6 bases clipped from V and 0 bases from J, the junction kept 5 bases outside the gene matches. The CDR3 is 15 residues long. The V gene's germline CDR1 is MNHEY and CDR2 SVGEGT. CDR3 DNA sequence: TGTGCCAGCAGCCGACAGGGGGTGTTGAACACTGAAGCTTTCTTT. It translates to CASSRQGVLNTEAFF.

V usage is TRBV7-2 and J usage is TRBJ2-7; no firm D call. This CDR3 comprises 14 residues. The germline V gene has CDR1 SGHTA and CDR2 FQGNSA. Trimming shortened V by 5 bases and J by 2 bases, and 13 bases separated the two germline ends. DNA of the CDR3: TGTGCCAGCAGCGCCCAGCGTTCCGCCTACGAGCAGTACTTC. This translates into CASSAQRSAYEQYF.

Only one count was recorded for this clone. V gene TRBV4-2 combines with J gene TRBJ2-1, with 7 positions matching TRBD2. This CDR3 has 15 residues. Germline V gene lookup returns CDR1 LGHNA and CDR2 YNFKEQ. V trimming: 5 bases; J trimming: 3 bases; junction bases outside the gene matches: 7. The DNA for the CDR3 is TGTGCCAGCAGCGGGGGGGGAACTAGCTACAATGAGCAGTTCTTC. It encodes CASSGGGTSYNEQFF.

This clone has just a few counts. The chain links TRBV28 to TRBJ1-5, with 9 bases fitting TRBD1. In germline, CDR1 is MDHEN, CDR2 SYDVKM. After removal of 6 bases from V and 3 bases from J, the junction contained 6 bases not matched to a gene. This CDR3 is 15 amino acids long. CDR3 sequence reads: CASRTGTGTNQPQHF. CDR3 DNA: TGTGCCAGCAGAACCGGGACAGGGACCAATCAGCCCCAGCATTTT.